The text below deals with one T cell receptor beta chain. Data came from immunoSEQ multiplex PCR; TCRdb stores just in-frame clones and leaves some out. The sample yields around 53,000 clones, about 85% seen once. These data belong to a study of control samples from healthy donors and cancer patients. This CDR3 comprises 13 residues. V lost 4 bases to trimming and J lost 2 bases, with 8 bases between them. The germline gives CDR1 LGHDT, CDR2 YNNKEL (reference sequence). Sequencing was done on a sample of PBMCs. The chain joins TRBV3-1 (or the pseudogene TRBV3-2) to TRBJ1-2; D not resolved. This TCR was recovered from a man aged 60 to 75 with head and neck cancer. CDR3 DNA sequence: TGTGCCAGCAGCCGTGGGAGAAACTATGGCTACACCTTC. This gives the protein CASSRGRNYGYTF.